The clone carrying this TCR beta chain showed up just a few times. Its matching antigen is unknown. As to treatment: oral pan-JAK inhibitor, 5-10 mg twice daily. The data were obtained in a study of CD8+ T cells in alopecia areata. Study-wide findings and caveats: Persistence in scalp and blood during tofacitinib was observed for many expanded lesional clones.

Extraction and reverse transcription of RNA yielded cDNA as the sequencing template. Method: immunoSEQ multiplex PCR; TCRdb's copy keeps in-frame clones and lacks some. The top ten clones hold 0.8% to 1% of a sample with a few hundred thousand clones, about three fifths of them seen once. CDR1 is SQVTM, CDR2 ANQGSEA, per germline. This CDR3 comprises 13 residues. Trimming pared 5 bases from V and 8 bases from J, leaving 18 bases between. This clonotype originated in a human donor with alopecia areata. The sample consisted of CD4+ T cells sorted from blood, taken at week 52, from a patient treated with tofacitinib. V is TRBV29-1 and J is TRBJ1-2, with D hard to call. The DNA of the CDR3 is TGCAGCGTTCAGGAGGAAGGGATTCGGGGCTACACCTTC. It codes for CSVQEEGIRGYTF. The full variable domain, rest sourced from reference TRBV29-1 and TRBJ1-2, is SAVISQKPSRDICQRGTSLTIQCQVDSQVTMMFWYRQQPGQSLTLIATANQGSEATYESGFVIDKFPISRPNLTFSTLTVSNMSPEDSSIYLCSVQEEGIRGYTFGSGTRLTVV.